The next 12 T cell receptor beta chains were all read from a single sample in a study of T-cell memory formation after mild COVID-19. TCRdb re-called the 5' RACE reads with MiXCR, one entry per CDR3 protein. The table has fewer than 250,000 distinct CDR3 sequences, 15% seen once; the top ten hold 2.1%. Sequencing was done on a sample of PBMCs or a T cell subset sorted from them (not recorded which). Source of these receptors: an adult woman who had mild COVID-19 (a few samples of this study predate the infection). Cell type and time point are not known.

This clonotype has ten or more counts. The chain is built from TRBV12-3 or TRBV12-4 and TRBJ2-7; 9 bases agree with TRBD1. The length of the CDR3 is 13 residues. V was pared by 5 bases and J by 3 bases, with 2 bases of the junction left unmatched. The CDR3: CASSQGQGYEQYF. The CDR3 DNA follows: TGTGCCAGCAGTCAGGGACAGGGCTACGAGCAGTACTTC.

The sample holds a few counts of this clonotype. The chain uses TRBV6-1 and TRBJ1-1; D is unclear. The CDR3 is made up of 13 amino acids. Per the germline V gene, CDR1 is MNHNS and CDR2 is SASEGT. V was shortened by 2 bases and J by 1 base, with 5 bases between the two germline ends. The CDR3 reads CASSEHPNTEAFF. The CDR3 DNA reads as TGTGCCAGCAGTGAACACCCGAACACTGAAGCTTTCTTT.

The CDR3: CASSPQGLVADTQYF. CDR3 bases: TGTGCCAGCAGTCCACAGGGGCTGGTAGCAGATACGCAGTATTTT. The chain is built from TRBV7-2 and TRBJ2-3, with TRBD1 matching 7 bases. Germline CDR1 SGHTA, CDR2 FQGNSA. V shed 6 bases, J shed 4 bases, and the junction held 10 bases outside the gene matches. CDR3 length: 15 amino acids.

The chain is built from TRBV5-4 and TRBJ2-5, with D tentatively TRBD2 (5 bases). CDR3 length: 14 amino acids. CDR1 SGHNT and CDR2 YYREEE come from the germline V gene (reference sequence). V lost 3 bases, J lost 5 bases, and 14 bases lay in between. CDR3 sequence: CASSSGVSRETQYF. The CDR3 DNA is TGTGCCAGCAGCTCCGGGGTTAGCCGGGAGACCCAGTACTTC. Drawing the rest from reference TRBV5-4 and TRBJ2-5, the complete variable domain is ETGVTQSPTHLIKTRGQQVTLRCSSQSGHNTVSWYQQALGQGPQFIFQYYREEENGRGNFPPRFSGLQFPNYSSELNVNALELDDSALYLCASSSGVSRETQYFGPGTRLLVL.

This clonotype was detected a few times. V and J are TRBV5-4 and TRBJ2-7; 10 bases are shared with TRBD2. The germline gives CDR1 SGHNT, CDR2 YYREEE (reference sequence). With V trimmed by 1 base and J by 0 bases, 4 bases remained unmatched. The CDR3 loop spans 16 amino acids. The CDR3 coding sequence is TGTGCCAGCAGCTTGATTAGCGGGGGGCTCTCCTACGAGCAGTACTTC. Protein product: CASSLISGGLSYEQYF.

In this sample, this clonotype turned up a few times. The V call is TRBV11-2, the J call TRBJ1-2; a weak D match, TRBD1 (5 bases). This CDR3 spans 12 amino acids. Germline values: CDR1 SGHAT, CDR2 FQNNGV. V was cut by 2 bases and J by 8 bases, with 9 bases left in between. CDR3 in DNA: TGTGCCAGCAGCTTAACAGGTCGGGGCTACACCTTC. Protein: CASSLTGRGYTF.

The V and J genes are TRBV12-3 or TRBV12-4 and TRBJ2-1; TRBD2 agrees at 13 bases. The CDR3 is 13 amino acids. The ends lost 10 bases at V and 8 bases at J; junction bases unmatched: 5. CDR3 bases: TGTGCCACCCTAGGGACTAGCGGGGATGAGCAGTTCTTC. This sequence encodes CATLGTSGDEQFF.

The chain combines TRBV5-1 with TRBJ2-3; D call uncertain. The germline CDR1 and CDR2 sequences are SGHRS and YFSETQ. The CDR3 runs 11 residues. Trimming removed 4 bases at V and 5 bases at J, with 5 bases between. CDR3 region: CASSAQDTQYF. The CDR3 DNA reads as TGCGCCAGCAGCGCGCAAGATACGCAGTATTTT.

Only a few counts were recorded for this clonotype. CDR3 coding DNA: TGTGCCAGCAGCCACTCCCCCTACGGCACCGGGGAGCTGTTTTTT. It is translated as CASSHSPYGTGELFF. The chain has TRBV27 and TRBJ2-2; D remains unclear. V lost 6 bases, J lost 4 bases, and 15 bases lay in between. CDR1 is MNHEY, CDR2 SMNVEV, per germline (reference sequence). The CDR3 sequence is 15 residues long.

This chain links TRBV12-3 or TRBV12-4 with TRBJ2-7; D is undetermined. The CDR3 is 13 residues long. V was trimmed by 1 base and J by 7 bases, leaving 11 bases between them. The CDR3 DNA reads as TGTGCCAGCAGTTTAGGGGAACGTGAAGAGCAGTACTTC. Amino acid sequence: CASSLGEREEQYF.

The chain has TRBV7-9 and TRBJ2-7, with 9 bases identical to TRBD1. CDR3 length: 14 residues. Germline trimming cut 5 bases from V and 2 bases from J; bases unmatched to any gene: 4. Germline-derived CDR1 and CDR2 are SEHNR and FQNEAQ (reference sequence). Here the CDR3 DNA reads TGTGCCAGCAGCGTGGGACAGGGCGCCTACGAGCAGTACTTC. Translating it yields CASSVGQGAYEQYF.

The chain couples TRBV2 to TRBJ1-5; perhaps TRBD1 as D (5 bases). V lost 5 bases to trimming and J lost 5 bases, with 16 bases between them. Germline CDR1 is SNHLY and CDR2 is FYNNEI. The CDR3 has 15 residues. This CDR3 is CASSLDSGLHQPQHF. CDR3 sequence (DNA): TGTGCCAGCAGTCTCGACAGTGGACTCCATCAGCCCCAGCATTTT.